This T cell receptor (beta chain) emerged from a study of cytomegalovirus exposure and HLA in healthy donors. The germline gives CDR1 MNHEY, CDR2 SMNVEV (reference sequence). Between the trimmed V and J ends, which lost 7 bases and 5 bases, there was a span of 21 bases. CDR3 length: 15 residues. PCR involved 60 Vbeta and 13 Jbeta primers. Some clones are missing from TCRdb's copy, which holds only in-frame ones; the method was immunoSEQ multiplex PCR. Among 130,000 or so clones, approximately 82% were seen once, and the ten largest hold approximately 3.2%. The study, taken as a whole, reports: Several of the most significant clusters appeared linked to common viral pathogens, based on a later analysis. Later analysis showed most CMV-associated TCR beta chains appearing HLA-restricted. Exclusion applied to some V segments, including TRBV6-2 and TRBV6-3, as they were indistinguishable. TCR beta sequences numbering over 15,000 were associated with HLA alleles at 0.05 false discovery rate in a later analysis.

This clone was seen a single time. The antigen is not known. This TCR came from a young man in good health and CMV-seropositive. This chain links TRBV27 with TRBJ2-7; D gene unclear. Material: PBMCs. The CDR3 region is CASKQFAVGWDEQYF. CDR3 sequence (DNA): TGTGCCAGCAAACAGTTTGCCGTTGGGTGGGACGAGCAGTACTTC.